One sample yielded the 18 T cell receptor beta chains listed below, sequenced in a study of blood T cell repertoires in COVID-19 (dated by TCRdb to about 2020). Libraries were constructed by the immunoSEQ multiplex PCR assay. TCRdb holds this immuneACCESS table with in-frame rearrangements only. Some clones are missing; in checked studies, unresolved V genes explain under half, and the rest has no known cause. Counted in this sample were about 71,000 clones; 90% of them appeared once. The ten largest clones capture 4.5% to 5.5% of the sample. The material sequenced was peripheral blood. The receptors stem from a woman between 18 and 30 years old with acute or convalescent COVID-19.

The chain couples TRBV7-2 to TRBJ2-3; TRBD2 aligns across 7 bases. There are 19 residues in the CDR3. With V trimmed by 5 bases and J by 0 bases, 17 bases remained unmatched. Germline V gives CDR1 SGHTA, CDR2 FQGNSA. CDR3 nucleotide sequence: TGTGCCAGCAGCGCGCCGAGTACCTTAACTAGCGAAAGCACAGATACGCAGTATTTT. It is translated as CASSAPSTLTSESTDTQYF.

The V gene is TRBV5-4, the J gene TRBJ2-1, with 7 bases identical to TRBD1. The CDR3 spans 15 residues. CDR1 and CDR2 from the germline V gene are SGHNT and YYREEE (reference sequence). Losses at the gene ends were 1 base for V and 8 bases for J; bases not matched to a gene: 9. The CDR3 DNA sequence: TGTGCCAGCAGCTTGCAGACAGGGAGTGTCGATGAGCAGTTCTTC. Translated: CASSLQTGSVDEQFF.

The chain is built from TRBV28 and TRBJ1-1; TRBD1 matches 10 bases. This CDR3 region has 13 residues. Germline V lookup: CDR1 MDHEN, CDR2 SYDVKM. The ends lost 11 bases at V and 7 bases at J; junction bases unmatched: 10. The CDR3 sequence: CAGRDRGGGEAFF. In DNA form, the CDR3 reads TGTGCCGGGAGGGACAGGGGAGGAGGTGAAGCTTTCTTT. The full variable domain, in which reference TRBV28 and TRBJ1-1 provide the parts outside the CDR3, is DVKVTQSSRYLVKRTGEKVFLECVQDMDHENMFWYRQDPGLGLRLIYFSYDVKMKEKGDIPEGYSVSREKKERFSLILESASTNQTSMYLCAGRDRGGGEAFFGQGTRLTVV.

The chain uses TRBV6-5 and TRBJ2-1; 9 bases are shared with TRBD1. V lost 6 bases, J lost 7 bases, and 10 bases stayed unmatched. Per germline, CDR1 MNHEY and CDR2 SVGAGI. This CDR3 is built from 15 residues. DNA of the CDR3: TGTGCCAGCAGAGCACCGGGACAGGGAAAGAATGAGCAGTTCTTC. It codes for CASRAPGQGKNEQFF.

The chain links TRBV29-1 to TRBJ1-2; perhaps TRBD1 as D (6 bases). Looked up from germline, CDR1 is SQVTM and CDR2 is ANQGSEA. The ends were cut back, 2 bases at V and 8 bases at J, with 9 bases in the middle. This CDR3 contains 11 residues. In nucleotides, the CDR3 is TGCAGCGTTGAACCAGGGGTCGGCTACACCTTC. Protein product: CSVEPGVGYTF. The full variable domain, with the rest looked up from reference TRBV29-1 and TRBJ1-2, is SAVISQKPSRDICQRGTSLTIQCQVDSQVTMMFWYRQQPGQSLTLIATANQGSEATYESGFVIDKFPISRPNLTFSTLTVSNMSPEDSSIYLCSVEPGVGYTFGSGTRLTVV.

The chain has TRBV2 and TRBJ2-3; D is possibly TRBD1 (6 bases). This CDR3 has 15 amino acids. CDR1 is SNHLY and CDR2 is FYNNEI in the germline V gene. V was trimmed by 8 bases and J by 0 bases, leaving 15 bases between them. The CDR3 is CASSGQPGSTDTQYF. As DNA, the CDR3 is TGTGCCAGCTCCGGACAGCCAGGTAGCACAGATACGCAGTATTTT.

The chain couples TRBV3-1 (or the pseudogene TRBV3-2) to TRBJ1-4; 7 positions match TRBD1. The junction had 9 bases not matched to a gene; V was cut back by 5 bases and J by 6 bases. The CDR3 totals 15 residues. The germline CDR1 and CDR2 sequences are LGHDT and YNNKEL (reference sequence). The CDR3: CASSVTGAEDEKLFF. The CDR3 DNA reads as TGTGCCAGCAGCGTTACAGGGGCGGAGGATGAAAAACTGTTTTTT.

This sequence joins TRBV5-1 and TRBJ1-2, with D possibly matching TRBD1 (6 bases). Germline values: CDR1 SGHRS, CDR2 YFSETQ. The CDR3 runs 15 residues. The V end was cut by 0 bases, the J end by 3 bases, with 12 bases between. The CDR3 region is CASSLVGTSYYGYTF. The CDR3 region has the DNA TGCGCCAGCAGCTTGGTAGGGACATCCTACTATGGCTACACCTTC. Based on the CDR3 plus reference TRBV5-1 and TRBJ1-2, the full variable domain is KAGVTQTPRYLIKTRGQQVTLSCSPISGHRSVSWYQQTPGQGLQFLFEYFSETQRNKGNFPGRFSGRQFSNSRSEMNVSTLELGDSALYLCASSLVGTSYYGYTFGSGTRLTVV.

This CDR3 reads CASTRTSGRTYNEQFF. In DNA form, the CDR3 reads TGTGCCAGCACCCGGACGAGCGGGAGGACCTACAATGAGCAGTTCTTC. This rearrangement joins TRBV7-6 to TRBJ2-1, with TRBD2 matching over 9 bases. V shed 7 bases and J 2 bases; nucleotides not matched to a gene: 9. The CDR3 is 16 residues long. Germline values: CDR1 SGHVS, CDR2 FNYEAQ.

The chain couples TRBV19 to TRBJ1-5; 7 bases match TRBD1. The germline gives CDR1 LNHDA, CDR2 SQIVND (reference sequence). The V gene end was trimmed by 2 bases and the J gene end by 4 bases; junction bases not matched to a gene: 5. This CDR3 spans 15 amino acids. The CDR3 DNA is TGTGCCAGTAGTATATGGGCGACAGGGAATCAGCCCCAGCATTTT. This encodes CASSIWATGNQPQHF.

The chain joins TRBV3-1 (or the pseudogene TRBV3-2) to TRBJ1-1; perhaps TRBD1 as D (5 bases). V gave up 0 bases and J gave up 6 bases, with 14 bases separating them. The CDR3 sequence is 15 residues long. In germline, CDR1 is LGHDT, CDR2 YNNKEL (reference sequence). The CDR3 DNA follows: TGTGCCAGCAGCCAAGATAACAGGATGGGCCCTGAAGCTTTCTTT. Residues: CASSQDNRMGPEAFF.

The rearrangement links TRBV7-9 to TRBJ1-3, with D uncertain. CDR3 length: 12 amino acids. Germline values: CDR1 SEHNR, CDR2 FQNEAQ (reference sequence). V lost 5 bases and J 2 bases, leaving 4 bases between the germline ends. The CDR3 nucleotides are TGTGCCAGCAGCCTTACTGGAAACACCATATATTTT. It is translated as CASSLTGNTIYF.

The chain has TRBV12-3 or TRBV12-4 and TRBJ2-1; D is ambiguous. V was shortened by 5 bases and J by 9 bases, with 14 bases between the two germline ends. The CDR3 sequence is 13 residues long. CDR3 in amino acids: CASSAFGVAEQFF. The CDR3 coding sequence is TGTGCCAGCAGTGCCTTCGGAGTAGCTGAGCAGTTCTTC.

Here the CDR3 DNA reads TGTGCCAGCACCCCCTTTATGGGGGGGCGCCCCTCTGGAAACACCATATATTTT. It specifies CASTPFMGGRPSGNTIYF. J is TRBJ1-3 and V is TRBV3-1 (or the pseudogene TRBV3-2); D is perhaps TRBD1 (6 bases). The CDR3 loop spans 18 amino acids. Germline-derived CDR1 and CDR2 are LGHDT and YNNKEL (reference sequence). The V and J ends lost 7 bases and 0 bases respectively, with 22 bases between them.

The CDR3 nucleotides read TGTGCCAGCAGCTTTACTAGCGGGGTATACAATGAGCAGTTCTTC. It codes for CASSFTSGVYNEQFF. The V gene is TRBV5-5, the J gene TRBJ2-1; TRBD2 matches at 10 bases. Germline CDR1 and CDR2: SGHKS and YYEKEE (reference sequence). This CDR3 is 15 amino acids long. V shed 2 bases and J 4 bases; nucleotides not matched to a gene: 3.

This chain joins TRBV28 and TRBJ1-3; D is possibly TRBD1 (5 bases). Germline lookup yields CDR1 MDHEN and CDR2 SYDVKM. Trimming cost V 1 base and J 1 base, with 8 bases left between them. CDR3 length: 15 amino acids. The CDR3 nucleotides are TGTGCCAGCAGTTTATTTGGGGGGTCTGGAAACACCATATATTTT. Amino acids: CASSLFGGSGNTIYF.

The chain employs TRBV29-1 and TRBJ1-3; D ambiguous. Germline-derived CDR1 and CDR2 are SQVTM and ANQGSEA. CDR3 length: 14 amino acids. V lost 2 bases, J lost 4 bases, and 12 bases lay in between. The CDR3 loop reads CSVETGARGNTIYF. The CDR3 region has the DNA TGCAGCGTTGAAACCGGAGCTAGGGGAAACACCATATATTTT.

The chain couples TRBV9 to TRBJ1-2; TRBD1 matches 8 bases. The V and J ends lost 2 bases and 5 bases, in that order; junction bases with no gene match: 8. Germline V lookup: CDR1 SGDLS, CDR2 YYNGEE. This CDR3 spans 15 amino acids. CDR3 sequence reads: CASSVLRGTGYGYTF. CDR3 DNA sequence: TGTGCCAGCAGCGTTCTCCGGGGGACAGGTTATGGCTACACCTTC.